The 29 T cell receptor beta chains below were found in one sample sequenced in a study of human T cells and chemical hapten exposure. TCRdb processed the RACE reads anew with MiXCR; each CDR3 protein has one entry. The repertoire has some 110,000 distinct CDR3 sequences, more than 10% of them found once; the top ten carry more than 1.5%. Time point defined: pre-sensitization, week 0. Treatment noted: therapeutic diphenylcyclopropenone sensitization with weekly scalp DPC. Sequencing was performed on whole blood, taken in connection with sensitization to the hapten diphenylcyclopropenone (DPC). These receptors all come from a woman in her forties or fifties with alopecia areata. Some clones in this sample may be carry-over from other donors' samples.

This clonotype has only a few counts. The rearrangement joins TRBV7-6 to TRBJ2-1; D may be TRBD2 (7 bases). This CDR3 has 14 amino acids. Trimming left V 10 bases short and J 2 bases short, with 15 bases between. CDR1 and CDR2 from the germline V gene are SGHVS and FNYEAQ. The CDR3 loop reads CAIRRGATYNEQFF. The DNA of the CDR3 is TGTGCCATCCGTCGGGGGGCGACCTACAATGAGCAGTTCTTC.

This clonotype was seen repeatedly, ten times or more. The chain links TRBV7-9 to TRBJ2-2, with 12 bases aligning to TRBD1. This CDR3 region has 18 residues. Germline assignment: CDR1 SEHNR and CDR2 FQNEAQ (reference sequence). V was clipped by 4 bases and J by 2 bases; unmatched bases: 8. The chain's CDR3 is CASSSWWDRGRNTGELFF. CDR3 in DNA: TGTGCCAGCAGCTCGTGGTGGGACAGGGGGCGAAACACCGGGGAGCTGTTTTTT.

This clonotype was found a few times. The rearrangement uses TRBV7-9 and TRBJ2-1, with D possibly TRBD2 on 5 matching bases. Trimming left V 1 base short and J 8 bases short, with 15 bases between. From germline, CDR1 is SEHNR and CDR2 FQNEAQ (reference sequence). This CDR3 has 15 amino acids. The CDR3 nucleotides are TGTGCCAGCAGCTTAGAAGGGAGTCTCGGCGATGAGCAGTTCTTC. Translated, it gives CASSLEGSLGDEQFF.

This sequence joins TRBV7-2 and TRBJ2-5; no definite D call. The V and J ends lost 3 bases and 0 bases respectively, with 2 bases between them. Germline values: CDR1 SGHTA, CDR2 FQGNSA. The CDR3 spans 12 residues. The CDR3 DNA is TGTGCCAGCAGCTTTTACCAAGAGACCCAGTACTTC. Its protein product is CASSFYQETQYF.

The chain has TRBV10-3 and TRBJ1-1; D ambiguous. Germline V gene lookup returns CDR1 ENHRY and CDR2 SYGVKD. V gave up 0 bases and J gave up 8 bases, with 10 bases separating them. The CDR3 is 13 amino acids. CDR3 nucleotide sequence: TGTGCCATCAGTGAGTCTCCCCGAACCGAAGCTTTCTTT. Its protein is CAISESPRTEAFF.

The chain links TRBV5-1 to TRBJ1-2; tentative D call: TRBD1 (6 bases). This CDR3 comprises 14 residues. CDR1 and CDR2 (germline): SGHRS, YFSETQ. V gave up 0 bases and J gave up 4 bases, with 10 bases separating them. The CDR3 region has the DNA TGCGCCAGCAGCTTGGAGGACAGCACCTATGGCTACACCTTC. Its protein is CASSLEDSTYGYTF.

Worth noting for this clonotype: With a much larger clone just one base away, this may be a read error. The rearrangement joins TRBV6-2 or TRBV6-3 to TRBJ1-5; D remains unclear. Looked up from germline, CDR1 is MNHEY and CDR2 is SVGEGT. Trimming removed 5 bases at V and 7 bases at J, with 9 bases between. This CDR3 is 12 amino acids long. The CDR3 sequence: CASSRFAQPQHF. The DNA of the CDR3 is TGTGCCAGCAGTCGCTTTGCCCAGCCCCAGCATTTT.

To note about this clonotype: This could be a read error, since a much larger clone is one nucleotide away. The chain combines TRBV2 with TRBJ2-4; D remains unclear. The germline CDR1 and CDR2 sequences are SNHLY and FYNNEI. The CDR3 is 13 residues long. This CDR3 reads CATTEERENILYF. The DNA for the CDR3 is TGTGCCACCACAGAAGAGAGAGAAAACATTCTGTACTTC.

The chain joins TRBV29-1 to TRBJ2-1; 8 bases agree with TRBD1. The ends lost 7 bases at V and 3 bases at J; junction bases unmatched: 14. Germline CDR1 reads SQVTM; CDR2 reads ANQGSEA. The CDR3 runs 16 residues. CDR3 sequence (DNA): TGCAGCGGCTCAGGGGGCGAGTTATGGGTCTACAATGAGCAGTTCTTC. Translation: CSGSGGELWVYNEQFF.

This clonotype was picked up a small number of times. The rearrangement links TRBV11-2 to TRBJ2-1; possibly TRBD2 for D (6 bases). V shed 6 bases and J shed 2 bases, with 11 bases lying between them. The CDR3 has 14 residues. CDR1 is SGHAT and CDR2 is FQNNGV in the germline V gene. CDR3 sequence (DNA): TGTGCCAGCAGTCTAGCGTATCCCTACAATGAGCAGTTCTTC. It is translated as CASSLAYPYNEQFF.

V is TRBV7-6 and J is TRBJ2-1; TRBD1 matches 8 bases. Germline V lookup: CDR1 SGHVS, CDR2 FNYEAQ. The CDR3 loop spans 15 amino acids. Trimming took 3 bases from V and 5 from J; bases not matched to a gene: 6. Written as DNA, the CDR3 is TGTGCCAGCAGCTTCGAACCGGGACAGGACAATGAGCAGTTCTTC. Amino acid sequence: CASSFEPGQDNEQFF.

This clonotype was seen a handful of times. CDR3: CASRSSIGTNEKLFF. The CDR3 DNA sequence: TGTGCCAGCAGAAGCTCGATCGGGACTAATGAAAAACTGTTTTTT. The rearrangement uses TRBV6-1 and TRBJ1-4; no definite D call. CDR3 length: 15 amino acids. V was shortened by 6 bases and J by 2 bases, with 13 bases between the two germline ends. Germline V gene data show CDR1 as MNHNS and CDR2 as SASEGT.

This clonotype has only a few counts. A junction end diverges from the germline sequence, so it may reflect a read error. This sequence joins TRBV28 and TRBJ2-7; no clear D gene. Germline V gene data show CDR1 as MDHEN and CDR2 as SYDVKM. The CDR3 is made up of 13 amino acids. Here the CDR3 DNA reads TGTGTCAGCAGTTTATTGGCCCGGGACGAGCAGTACTTC. This translates into CVSSLLARDEQYF.

The sample holds many counts of this clonotype. The rearrangement joins TRBV7-8 to TRBJ2-7; 7 bases line up with TRBD2. CDR3 size: 15 residues. Germline values: CDR1 SGHVS, CDR2 FQNEAQ. V lost 5 bases, J lost 2 bases, and 9 bases stayed unmatched. CDR3 amino acids: CASSPPGTTTYEQYF. The CDR3 nucleotides read TGTGCCAGCAGCCCACCCGGGACTACAACCTACGAGCAGTACTTC.

The chain joins TRBV4-2 to TRBJ2-5; TRBD2 agrees at 12 bases. The CDR3 length is 16 residues. The trim removed 1 base at V and 3 bases at J, leaving 3 bases unmatched. Germline V gene sequence: CDR1 LGHNA, CDR2 YNFKEQ. The CDR3 DNA follows: TGTGCCAGCAGCCAAGTCTCTAGCGGGGGGGAAGAGACCCAGTACTTC. Encoded protein: CASSQVSSGGEETQYF.

The chain carries TRBV28 and TRBJ1-6; D possibly corresponds to TRBD1 (6 bases). Germline CDR1 and CDR2: MDHEN and SYDVKM. This CDR3 spans 15 amino acids. V was cut by 6 bases and J by 5 bases, with 14 bases left in between. The CDR3 here is CASRAGAADNSPLHF. The CDR3 nucleotides are TGTGCCAGCAGGGCGGGGGCAGCGGATAATTCACCCCTCCACTTT.

The CDR3 region has the DNA TGTGCCAGCAGCTCCCCCGCGGGGGAGGATACGCAGTATTTT. Translating it yields CASSSPAGEDTQYF. The V call is TRBV7-9, the J call TRBJ2-3; 7 nucleotides align to TRBD2. This CDR3 has 14 amino acids. Losses at the gene ends were 4 bases for V and 6 bases for J; bases not matched to a gene: 7. Germline lookup yields CDR1 SEHNR and CDR2 FQNEAQ (reference sequence). The variable domain in full, completed from reference TRBV7-9 and TRBJ2-3, reads DTGVSQNPRHKITKRGQNVTFRCDPISEHNRLYWYRQTLGQGPEFLTYFQNEAQLEKSRLLSDRFSAERPKGSFSTLEIQRTEQGDSAMYLCASSSPAGEDTQYFGPGTRLTVL.

V gene TRBV7-2 combines with J gene TRBJ1-2, with D maybe TRBD1 (6 bases). V was cut by 3 bases and J by 7 bases, with 12 bases left in between. This CDR3 comprises 13 residues. Germline-derived CDR1 and CDR2 are SGHTA and FQGNSA. The CDR3 here is CASSFKGEGGYTF. In nucleotides, the CDR3 is TGTGCCAGCAGCTTTAAGGGGGAGGGTGGCTACACCTTC.

This clonotype has only a few counts. V is TRBV3-1 and J is TRBJ2-3; 8 nucleotides align to TRBD2. Trimming removed 2 bases from V and 4 bases from J; junction bases left unmatched: 5. The CDR3 extends over 15 amino acids. Germline CDR1 reads LGHDT; CDR2 reads YNNKEL (reference sequence). CDR3 amino acids: CASSQTGGRADTQYF. CDR3 nucleotides: TGTGCCAGCAGCCAAACGGGAGGGAGGGCAGATACGCAGTATTTT.

This clonotype was picked up many times. The J gene is TRBJ2-5, the V gene TRBV7-9; D is ambiguous. Trimming left V 7 bases short and J 2 bases short, with 11 bases between. The CDR3 is 13 residues long. The germline V gene encodes CDR1 SEHNR and CDR2 FQNEAQ (reference sequence). The CDR3 region is CASTSPTQETQYF. CDR3 DNA: TGTGCCAGCACCTCGCCGACACAAGAGACCCAGTACTTC.

This clonotype occurred many times. CDR3 bases: TGTGCCAGCAGCCAAAATTCAAACAGGGGGCCCGATTTCTTC. Translating gives CASSQNSNRGPDFF. The chain is built from TRBV3-1 and TRBJ2-1; TRBD1 matches at 9 bases. V dropped 2 bases and J dropped 16; count of bases not matched to a gene: 12. CDR1 and CDR2 (germline): LGHDT, YNNKEL (reference sequence). The CDR3 is made up of 14 amino acids.

This clonotype was detected a few times. The chain has TRBV4-1 and TRBJ2-4; D tentatively reads TRBD1 or TRBD2 (5 bases each). V was cut by 3 bases and J by 7 bases, with 13 bases left in between. Germline loops: CDR1 MGHRA, CDR2 YSYEKL. This CDR3 contains 14 residues. For the CDR3, the DNA is TGCGCCAGCAGCCACCGGGACCCCGGCAACATTCAGTACTTC. The encoded protein is CASSHRDPGNIQYF.

Ten or more counts support this clonotype. The chain employs TRBV3-1 and TRBJ1-4; D remains unclear. The CDR3 is made up of 13 amino acids. The germline CDR1 and CDR2 sequences are LGHDT and YNNKEL (reference sequence). Trimming stripped 1 base from V and 6 bases from J, with 6 bases between. The CDR3 loop reads CASSQGKHEKLFF. The CDR3 nucleotides read TGTGCCAGCAGCCAAGGAAAGCATGAAAAACTGTTTTTT.

This clonotype appeared many times. The V call is TRBV20-1, the J call TRBJ2-1, with D perhaps matching TRBD2 (7 bases). The V end was cut by 0 bases, the J end by 6 bases, with 24 bases between. The CDR3 totals 18 residues. CDR1 is DFQATT and CDR2 is SNEGSKA in the germline V gene (reference sequence). CDR3 protein: CSARDPGAGVIVRNEQFF. In DNA, the CDR3 is TGCAGTGCTAGAGATCCAGGGGCGGGAGTCATAGTGCGCAATGAGCAGTTCTTC.

This clonotype was counted many times. The CDR3 loop reads CASSQAPVADRFF. The CDR3 DNA is TGTGCCAGCAGCCAAGCCCCTGTGGCAGATCGGTTCTTC. V gene TRBV14 combines with J gene TRBJ2-1, with no clear D. The CDR3 contains 13 residues. Per germline, CDR1 SGHDN and CDR2 FVKESK. V was clipped by 1 base and J by 15 bases, with 16 bases between them.

This clonotype was seen a few times. This sequence joins TRBV4-1 and TRBJ1-5; tentatively, D is TRBD1 (5 bases). The ends were cut back, 0 bases at V and 2 bases at J, with 14 bases in the middle. The germline V gene encodes CDR1 MGHRA and CDR2 YSYEKL. There are 17 residues in the CDR3. CDR3 region: CASSQEAGNVGNQPQHF. The CDR3 DNA reads TGCGCCAGCAGCCAAGAGGCAGGGAATGTCGGCAATCAGCCCCAGCATTTT.

V is TRBV5-4 and J is TRBJ2-3; the D is unclear. The length of the CDR3 is 14 residues. Germline V gene data show CDR1 as SGHNT and CDR2 as YYREEE (reference sequence). With 10 bases removed from V and 2 bases from J, the gap between germline ends came to 17 bases. CDR3 sequence: CAPRLSQFTDTQYF. The CDR3 nucleotides read TGTGCCCCTCGGCTCTCACAGTTCACAGATACGCAGTATTTT.

This clonotype has a count of ten or more. The chain couples TRBV5-1 to TRBJ2-1, with D perhaps being TRBD1 or TRBD2 (6 bases each). Trimming shortened V by 0 bases and J by 7 bases, and 11 bases separated the two germline ends. CDR1 and CDR2 (germline): SGHRS, YFSETQ. This CDR3 has 14 amino acids. This CDR3 is CASSLEPGANEQFF. CDR3 DNA: TGCGCCAGCAGCTTGGAACCGGGGGCGAATGAGCAGTTCTTC.

The chain employs TRBV7-2 and TRBJ2-5; D not resolved. From germline, CDR1 is SGHTA and CDR2 FQGNSA. V was cut by 1 base and J by 5 bases, with 14 bases left in between. The CDR3 extends over 15 amino acids. The chain's CDR3 is CASSLVPGFAETQYF. CDR3 DNA: TGTGCCAGCAGCTTAGTACCGGGTTTTGCGGAGACCCAGTACTTC.